Listed here are 27 T cell receptor beta chains from one sample, sequenced in a study of shared clonotypes between healthy human individuals. Clones were sequenced by immunoSEQ multiplex PCR, and TCRdb holds only the in-frame ones, with some missing. This table has hundreds of thousands of clones, 70% to 80% appearing once. The sample consisted of PBMCs. The receptor source for this set is a woman in her 40s in good health. Some clones in this sample may be carry-over from other donors' samples.

The count of this clone is one. Other DNA sequences from this sample encode an identical CDR3 as well. V gene TRBV11-2 combines with J gene TRBJ1-2; D not resolved. V lost 0 bases and J 7 bases, leaving 6 bases between the germline ends. Germline values: CDR1 SGHAT, CDR2 FQNNGV. This CDR3 has 12 amino acids. The CDR3 spells CASSLDRSGYTF. The DNA of the CDR3 is TGTGCCAGCAGCTTAGACCGGTCTGGCTACACCTTC.

The rearrangement uses TRBV30 and TRBJ2-1; D uncertain. Deletions cut 2 bases from V and 6 bases from J, with 14 bases between. This CDR3 contains 14 residues. CDR1 is GTSNPN, CDR2 SVGIG, per germline (reference sequence). The DNA of the CDR3 is TGTGCCTGGAGTATTTCTAACTGGGGCAATGAGCAGTTCTTC. Translation: CAWSISNWGNEQFF.

This chain joins TRBV5-5 and TRBJ2-5, with 7 positions matching TRBD1. Unmatched junction bases numbered 8, after V lost 4 bases and J lost 5 bases. Germline V CDR1 and CDR2: SGHKS, YYEKEE (reference sequence). The CDR3 has 14 residues. The chain's CDR3 is CASSPTGIGETQYF. The CDR3 nucleotides read TGTGCCAGCAGCCCGACAGGGATAGGGGAGACCCAGTACTTC. Full variable domain (remainder filled in from reference TRBV5-5 and TRBJ2-5): DAGVTQSPTHLIKTRGQQVTLRCSPISGHKSVSWYQQVLGQGPQFIFQYYEKEERGRGNFPDRFSARQFPNYSSELNVNALLLGDSALYLCASSPTGIGETQYFGPGTRLLVL.

In its sample, this clone was seen many times. CDR3 in amino acids: CASRRELSTDTQYF. The CDR3 DNA sequence: TGTGCCAGCAGACGGGAGCTCAGCACAGATACGCAGTATTTT. The genes are TRBV5-6 and TRBJ2-3; D possibly corresponds to TRBD2 (6 bases). CDR3 length: 14 amino acids. Between the trimmed V and J ends, which lost 5 bases and 0 bases, there was a span of 10 bases. The germline V gene encodes CDR1 SGHDT and CDR2 YYEEEE. Based on the CDR3 plus reference TRBV5-6 and TRBJ2-3, the full variable domain is DAGVTQSPTHLIKTRGQQVTLRCSPKSGHDTVSWYQQALGQGPQFIFQYYEEEERQRGNFPDRFSGHQFPNYSSELNVNALLLGDSALYLCASRRELSTDTQYFGPGTRLTVL.

V and J are TRBV28 and TRBJ2-7; 11 nucleotides match TRBD2. CDR3 length: 18 residues. CDR1 is MDHEN and CDR2 is SYDVKM in the germline V gene. V dropped 3 bases and J dropped 7; count of bases not matched to a gene: 17. For the CDR3, the DNA is TGTGCCAGCAGTTTCATAGGGGTTAGCGGGAGGGCCCGGGGGGAGCAGTACTTC. Residues: CASSFIGVSGRARGEQYF.

This clone came up once. This chain joins TRBV11-2 and TRBJ2-7; TRBD1 is a possible D gene (5 bases). V lost 2 bases, J lost 0 bases, and 20 bases lay in between. Germline CDR1 and CDR2: SGHAT and FQNNGV. The CDR3 loop spans 18 amino acids. The CDR3 bases are TGTGCCAGCAGCTTACCTCCCGCGGCAGGGCCCCACTCCTACGAGCAGTACTTC. Residues: CASSLPPAAGPHSYEQYF.

There are a few counts of this clone. The CDR3 DNA is TGTGCCAGCAGCCAAGAGGGGCGACAGGGGGCATGGCAGCCCCAGCATTTT. Protein sequence: CASSQEGRQGAWQPQHF. The chain employs TRBV4-2 and TRBJ1-5; 10 nucleotides match TRBD1. Germline loops: CDR1 LGHNA, CDR2 YNFKEQ. The CDR3 sequence is 17 residues long. After removal of 0 bases from V and 7 bases from J, the junction contained 9 bases not matched to a gene.

This clone appeared many times. Distinct nucleotide sequences in the sample also encode this CDR3. The chain carries TRBV7-2 and TRBJ1-4; no reliable D call. V lost 5 bases and J 8 bases, leaving 12 bases between the germline ends. Looked up from germline, CDR1 is SGHTA and CDR2 is FQGNSA. The CDR3 spans 13 residues. DNA of the CDR3: TGTGCCAGCAGCCCCGCGGCAGTCGAAAAACTGTTTTTT. Its protein product is CASSPAAVEKLFF.

To note about this clone: In the same sample, other DNA sequences code for this CDR3. This chain connects TRBV30 to TRBJ1-3, with D hard to call. The germline V gene has CDR1 GTSNPN and CDR2 SVGIG (reference sequence). V dropped 1 base and J dropped 4 bases, with 2 bases sitting between them. This CDR3 comprises 11 residues. For the CDR3, the DNA is TGTGCCTGGAGTGGCGGAAACACCATATATTTT. Its translation is CAWSGGNTIYF. Using reference TRBV30 and TRBJ1-3 for the parts outside the CDR3, the full variable domain is SQTIHQWPATLVQPVGSPLSLECTVEGTSNPNLYWYRQAAGRGLQLLFYSVGIGQISSEVPQNLSASRPQDRQFILSSKKLLLSDSGFYLCAWSGGNTIYFGEGSWLTVV.

CDR3 region: CASSPRMAGIRYEQYF. CDR3 in DNA: TGTGCCAGCAGCCCACGTATGGCAGGGATAAGATACGAGCAGTACTTC. The chain is built from TRBV9 and TRBJ2-7, with a weak D call TRBD1 (5 bases). Trimming took 4 bases from V and 4 from J, leaving 21 bases between them. Germline CDR1 SGDLS, CDR2 YYNGEE. This CDR3 spans 16 amino acids.

The gene calls are TRBV7-3 and TRBJ2-1; 15 bases are a match to TRBD2. V lost 5 bases, J lost 10 bases, and 12 bases stayed unmatched. This CDR3 is built from 17 residues. CDR1 is SGHTA, CDR2 FQGTGA, per germline. CDR3 in DNA: TGTGCCAGCAGCCCGGCTGGGGGACTAGCGGGAGGTGGCGAGCAGTTCTTC. This translates into CASSPAGGLAGGGEQFF.

The chain carries TRBV5-3 and TRBJ1-2; 7 bases align to TRBD1. TRBV5-3 carries the ORF label, with uncertain function. This CDR3 spans 16 amino acids. J lost 4 bases, V lost 1 base, and 10 bases had no gene match. The DNA for the CDR3 is TGTGCCAGAAGCTTGTACAGGGGATTTCTCTGCTATGGCTACACCTTC. Translating gives CARSLYRGFLCYGYTF.

V is TRBV18 and J is TRBJ2-7; D may be TRBD2 (5 bases). Deletions cut 0 bases from V and 7 bases from J, with 19 bases between. The V gene's germline CDR1 is KGHSH and CDR2 LQKENI. This CDR3 is built from 16 residues. The CDR3 DNA reads as TGTGCCAGCTCACCACCTCTAAAGGGTCAACTAGGAGAGCAGTACTTC. Translated, it gives CASSPPLKGQLGEQYF.

The chain joins TRBV29-1 to TRBJ2-7; D unclear. This CDR3 is 11 amino acids long. The V end lost 4 bases, the J end lost 3 bases, and 7 bases lay between the germline ends. The germline V gene has CDR1 SQVTM and CDR2 ANQGSEA. In nucleotides, the CDR3 is TGCAGCGTTGTGGGGAACTACGAGCAGTACTTC. It specifies CSVVGNYEQYF.

This sequence joins TRBV5-1 and TRBJ2-3; 7 bases agree with TRBD2. The CDR3 runs to 15 residues. J gave up 7 bases and V 4 bases, and 12 bases lay outside the gene matches. Germline V gives CDR1 SGHRS, CDR2 YFSETQ. CDR3 in DNA: TGCGCCAGCAGCCTGATTGGACTAGACGGAAATACGCAGTATTTT. Amino acid sequence: CASSLIGLDGNTQYF.

The chain joins TRBV6-5 to TRBJ2-6; possibly TRBD2 for D (5 bases). V was shortened by 6 bases and J by 0 bases, with 9 bases between the two germline ends. Germline values: CDR1 MNHEY, CDR2 SVGAGI. The length of the CDR3 is 15 residues. The CDR3 spells CASRYGSSGANVLTF. The CDR3 nucleotides read TGTGCCAGCAGGTATGGGAGCTCTGGGGCCAACGTCCTGACTTTC.

J is TRBJ1-5 and V is TRBV5-4, with a possible D match to TRBD1 (5 bases). CDR1 and CDR2 (germline): SGHNT, YYREEE (reference sequence). V lost 4 bases, J lost 2 bases, and 13 bases lay in between. CDR3 size: 15 residues. The CDR3 DNA follows: TGTGCCAGCAGCCCCCGGGACGGCCGCAATCAGCCCCAGCATTTT. Amino acid sequence: CASSPRDGRNQPQHF.

The chain recombines TRBV18 with TRBJ1-5; weak D call: TRBD1 (6 bases). The ends were cut back, 0 bases at V and 5 bases at J, with 11 bases in the middle. This CDR3 region has 15 residues. Germline CDR1 is KGHSH and CDR2 is LQKENI. The CDR3 DNA reads as TGTGCCAGCTCACCACCGGGAGGGGGAGATCAGCCCCAGCATTTT. This encodes CASSPPGGGDQPQHF.

The chain links TRBV28 to TRBJ2-5; D is possibly TRBD2 (6 bases). Trimming stripped 5 bases from V and 5 bases from J, with 15 bases between. Germline V CDR1 and CDR2: MDHEN, SYDVKM. The CDR3 is 14 residues long. The CDR3 loop is CASSPPVGRETQYF. Here the CDR3 DNA reads TGTGCCAGCAGTCCGCCGGTAGGGAGGGAGACCCAGTACTTC.

This chain links TRBV2 with TRBJ1-4, with 8 nucleotides matching TRBD1. Losses at the gene ends were 5 bases for V and 6 bases for J; bases not matched to a gene: 5. The CDR3 covers 14 residues. Germline assignment: CDR1 SNHLY and CDR2 FYNNEI. CDR3 in amino acids: CASSPRQGYEKLFF. The CDR3 DNA is TGTGCCAGCAGTCCCCGACAGGGGTATGAAAAACTGTTTTTT.

Comment on this clone: A read error may explain this, as a much larger clone is one base away. Other nucleotide sequences in the sample specify the same CDR3. The chain recombines TRBV5-1 with TRBJ2-5; D gene uncertain. Trimming took off 3 bases at V and 4 bases at J, with 4 bases between the two ends. The CDR3 has 11 amino acids. CDR1 is SGHRS, CDR2 YFSETQ, per germline. The CDR3: CASSWGETQYF. The CDR3 DNA sequence: TGCGCCAGCAGCTGGGGAGAGACCCAGTACTTC. Looking up the rest from reference TRBV5-1 and TRBJ2-5 gives the full variable domain: KAGVTQTPRYLIKTRGQQVTLSCSPISGHRSVSWYQQTPGQGLQFLFEYFSETQRNKGNFPGRFSGRQFSNSRSEMNVSTLELGDSALYLCASSWGETQYFGPGTRLLVL.

This chain uses TRBV7-3 with TRBJ2-7; TRBD2 aligns across 11 bases. V was pared by 10 bases and J by 1 base, with 9 bases of the junction left unmatched. In germline, CDR1 is SGHTA, CDR2 FQGTGA. This CDR3 region has 15 residues. The CDR3 DNA sequence: TGTGCCACACCCGGGGCTAGCGGGAGGTCCTACGAGCAGTACTTC. It yields the protein CATPGASGRSYEQYF.

The rearrangement joins TRBV7-3 to TRBJ2-1, with 12 bases that match TRBD2. In germline, CDR1 is SGHTA, CDR2 FQGTGA. The CDR3 extends over 15 amino acids. J was trimmed by 4 bases and V by 4 bases; bases with no gene match: 2. The CDR3 DNA is TGTGCCAGCAGCTCTAGCGGGAGGGCATACAATGAGCAGTTCTTC. Protein: CASSSSGRAYNEQFF.

This clone was seen at least ten times. Other DNA sequences within the sample encode an identical CDR3. V is TRBV20-1 and J is TRBJ2-7; no reliable D call. This CDR3 is 10 amino acids long. The V gene lost 6 bases and the J gene lost 10 bases, with 13 bases spanning the gap. The germline CDR1 and CDR2 sequences are DFQATT and SNEGSKA (reference sequence). CDR3 sequence reads: CSAGRPGQYF. The CDR3 nucleotides are TGCAGTGCAGGGCGCCCCGGTCAGTACTTC.

The J gene is TRBJ2-7, the V gene TRBV15; no reliable D call. The germline CDR1 and CDR2 sequences are LNHNV and YYDKDF (reference sequence). Trimming cost V 3 bases and J 2 bases, with 8 bases left between them. This CDR3 is built from 13 residues. The CDR3 region is CATSSPGTYEQYF. CDR3 sequence (DNA): TGTGCCACCAGCAGCCCGGGCACCTACGAGCAGTACTTC.

V usage is TRBV7-8 and J usage is TRBJ2-2; possible D gene TRBD2, 6 bases. Germline V gene lookup returns CDR1 SGHVS and CDR2 FQNEAQ. Trimming shortened V by 1 base and J by 6 bases, and 15 bases separated the two germline ends. This CDR3 region has 16 residues. CDR3 sequence reads: CASSLVVAGSAGELFF. The CDR3 DNA is TGTGCCAGCAGCTTAGTTGTGGCGGGGAGTGCCGGGGAGCTGTTTTTT.

The table lists this clone with a count of one. The V call is TRBV10-2, the J call TRBJ2-1; 10 bases map to TRBD2. The CDR3 spans 14 residues. Germline V gives CDR1 WSHSY, CDR2 SAAADI. V was pared by 2 bases and J by 5 bases, with 0 bases of the junction left unmatched. For the CDR3, the DNA is TGCGCCAGCAGTGAGGGACTAGCGGACAATGAGCAGTTCTTC. Protein: CASSEGLADNEQFF.